This T cell receptor beta chain was captured in a study of T cells in Graves' hyperthyroidism and ophthalmopathy. This clonotype was observed many times. Its antigen is unknown. CDR1 LNHDA and CDR2 SQIVND come from the germline V gene (reference sequence). The V end was cut by 3 bases, the J end by 6 bases, with 12 bases between. The CDR3 spans 14 residues. Amplified TCR beta CDR3 regions came from RNA transcripts. TCR CDR3 regions were first amplified by RT-PCR with HTBI primers. TCRdb fed the multiplex PCR reads into MiXCR, producing one record per CDR3 protein. There are more than 500,000 distinct CDR3 sequences in the sample; about 43% occur only once, and over 15% lies in the top ten. Findings and caveats of the study: Separation of ophthalmopathy from stable hyperthyroidism was achieved by a 13 V-J model. Researchers found most expanded thyroid clonotypes above 0.001 in blood as well.

Researchers barred patients who had uncontrolled infection, other autoimmune disease, pregnancy or lactation. Together with thyroid ultrasound, orbital computed tomography, serum thyroxine and TRAb, clinical symptoms were used for diagnoses. The sequencing sample was made of peripheral blood or thyroid tissue (not recorded which). This sequence originates from an adult woman with Graves' disease, either hyperthyroidism or ophthalmopathy (not recorded which). The genes are TRBV19 and TRBJ1-5; D might be TRBD1 (5 bases). The CDR3 spells CASSMGQEVQPQHF. Written as DNA, the CDR3 is TGTGCCAGTAGTATGGGGCAGGAGGTTCAGCCCCAGCATTTT.